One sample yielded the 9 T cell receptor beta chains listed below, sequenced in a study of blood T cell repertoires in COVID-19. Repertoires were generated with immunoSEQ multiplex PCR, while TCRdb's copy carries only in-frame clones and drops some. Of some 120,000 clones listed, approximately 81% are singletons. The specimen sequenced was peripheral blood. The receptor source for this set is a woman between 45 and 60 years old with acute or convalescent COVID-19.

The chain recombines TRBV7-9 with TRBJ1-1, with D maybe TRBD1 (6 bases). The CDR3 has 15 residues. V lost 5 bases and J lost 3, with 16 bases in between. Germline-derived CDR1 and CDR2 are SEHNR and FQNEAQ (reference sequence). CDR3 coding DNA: TGTGCCAGCAGCGAGACAGGTGGGGCGGACACTGAAGCTTTCTTT. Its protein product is CASSETGGADTEAFF.

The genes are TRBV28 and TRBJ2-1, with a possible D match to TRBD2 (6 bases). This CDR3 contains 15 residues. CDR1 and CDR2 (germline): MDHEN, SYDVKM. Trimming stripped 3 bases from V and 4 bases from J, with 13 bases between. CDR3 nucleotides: TGTGCCAGCAGTTTTGGGGGGTCGGTTTACAATGAGCAGTTCTTC. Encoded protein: CASSFGGSVYNEQFF.

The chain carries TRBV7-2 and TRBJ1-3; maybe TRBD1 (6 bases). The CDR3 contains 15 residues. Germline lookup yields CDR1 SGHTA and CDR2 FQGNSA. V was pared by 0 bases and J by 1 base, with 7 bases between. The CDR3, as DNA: TGTGCCAGCAGCTTAGCGGGACAATCTGGAAACACCATATATTTT. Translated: CASSLAGQSGNTIYF.

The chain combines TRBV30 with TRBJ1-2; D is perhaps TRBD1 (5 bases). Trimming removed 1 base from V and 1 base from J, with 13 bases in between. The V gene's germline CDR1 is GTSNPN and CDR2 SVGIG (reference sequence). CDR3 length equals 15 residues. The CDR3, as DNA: TGTGCCTGGAGTGGTAGGGACTTCTTTAACTATGGCTACACCTTC. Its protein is CAWSGRDFFNYGYTF.

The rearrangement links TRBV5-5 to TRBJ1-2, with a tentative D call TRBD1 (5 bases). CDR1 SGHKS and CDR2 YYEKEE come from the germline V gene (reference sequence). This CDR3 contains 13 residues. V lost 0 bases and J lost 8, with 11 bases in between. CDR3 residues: CASSLEGIRGYTF. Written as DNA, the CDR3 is TGTGCCAGCAGCTTGGAGGGGATTCGCGGCTACACCTTC.

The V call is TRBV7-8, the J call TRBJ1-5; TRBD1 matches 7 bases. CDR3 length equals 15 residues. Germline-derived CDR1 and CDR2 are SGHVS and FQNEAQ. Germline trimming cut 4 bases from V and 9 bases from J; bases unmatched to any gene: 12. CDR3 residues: CASSSKTGTQWPQHF. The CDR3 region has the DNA TGTGCCAGCAGCTCCAAGACAGGGACCCAGTGGCCCCAGCATTTT.

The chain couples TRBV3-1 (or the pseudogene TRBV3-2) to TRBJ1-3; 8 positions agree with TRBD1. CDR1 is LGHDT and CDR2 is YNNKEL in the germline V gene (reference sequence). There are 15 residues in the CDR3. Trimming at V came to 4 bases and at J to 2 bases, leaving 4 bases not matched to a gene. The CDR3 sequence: CASSRTGSTGNTIYF. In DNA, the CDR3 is TGTGCCAGCAGCCGGACAGGGTCTACTGGAAACACCATATATTTT.

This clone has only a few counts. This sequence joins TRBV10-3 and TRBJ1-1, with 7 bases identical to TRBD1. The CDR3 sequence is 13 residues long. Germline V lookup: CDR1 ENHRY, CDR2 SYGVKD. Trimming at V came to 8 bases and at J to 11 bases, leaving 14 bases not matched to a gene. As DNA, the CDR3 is TGTGCCATCGGGAAGGGACAGTCTCCTAGTGCTTTCTTT. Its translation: CAIGKGQSPSAFF.

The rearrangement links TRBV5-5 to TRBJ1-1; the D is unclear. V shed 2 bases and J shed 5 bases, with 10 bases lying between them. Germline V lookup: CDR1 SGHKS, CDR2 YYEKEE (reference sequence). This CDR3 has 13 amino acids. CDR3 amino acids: CASSLLAGTEAFF. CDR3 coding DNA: TGTGCCAGCAGCTTACTGGCGGGGACTGAAGCTTTCTTT.